These T cell receptor beta chains were read from a single sample in a study of T-cell memory formation after mild COVID-19. One entry per CDR3 protein results from TCRdb running MiXCR on the 5' RACE reads. The profile shows 350,000 to 400,000 distinct CDR3 sequences, over 13% of them singletons. Sequenced material: PBMCs or a T cell subset sorted from them (not recorded which). Receptors originate from a man aged 18 to 29 who had mild COVID-19 (a few samples of this study predate the infection). Cell type and time point are not known. CDR3s include the opening cysteine and the closing phenylalanine or tryptophan. The D gene is left open where the match is weak. A row's size may be missing; if present it is once, few, many or a size class.

j_call: TRBJ2-5; v_call: TRBV6-2/TRBV6-3; d_call: TRBD1; clone_size: few; cdr3_nt: TGTGCCAGCAGTTACTTCGGGACAGGAATTGGGGAGACCCAGTACTTC; cdr3_aa: CASSYFGTGIGETQYF
j_call: TRBJ1-5; v_call: TRBV5-1; d_call: -; clone_size: few; cdr3_nt: TGCGCCAGCAGCTTGGACGGTCATCCCCCCCAGCATTTT; cdr3_aa: CASSLDGHPPQHF
j_call: TRBJ2-3; v_call: TRBV2; d_call: -; clone_size: many; cdr3_nt: TGTGCCAGCAGCCCGACTCCTCTCACGCAGTATTTT; cdr3_aa: CASSPTPLTQYF
j_call: TRBJ2-3; v_call: TRBV29-1; d_call: -; clone_size: many; cdr3_nt: TGCAGCGTTGAGGGTCAGTCCACAGATACGCAGTATTTT; cdr3_aa: CSVEGQSTDTQYF
j_call: TRBJ2-1; v_call: TRBV6-6; d_call: TRBD2; clone_size: -; cdr3_nt: TGTGCCAGCAGTTACGGGGGGGACGAGCAGTTCTTC; cdr3_aa: CASSYGGDEQFF
j_call: TRBJ2-7; v_call: TRBV20-1; d_call: -; clone_size: -; cdr3_nt: TGCAGTGCTAGAGGGATCCGGTCCTACGAGCAGTACTTC; cdr3_aa: CSARGIRSYEQYF
j_call: TRBJ1-2; v_call: TRBV6-5; d_call: TRBD1; clone_size: few; cdr3_nt: TGTGCCAGCAGCCAAACAGGGGGCACGGGCTACACCTTC; cdr3_aa: CASSQTGGTGYTF
j_call: TRBJ1-1; v_call: TRBV7-2; d_call: -; clone_size: -; cdr3_nt: TGTGCCAGCAGCTTATTGGGGTTGGCCTTGAACACTGAAGCTTTCTTT; cdr3_aa: CASSLLGLALNTEAFF
j_call: TRBJ1-6; v_call: TRBV9; d_call: -; clone_size: few; cdr3_nt: TGTGCCAGTAAGACCTATAATTCACCCCTCCACTTT; cdr3_aa: CASKTYNSPLHF
j_call: TRBJ1-2; v_call: TRBV7-2; d_call: -; clone_size: few; cdr3_nt: TGTGCCAGCAGTTCAGGACATGGCTATGGCTACACCTTC; cdr3_aa: CASSSGHGYGYTF
j_call: TRBJ2-7; v_call: TRBV2; d_call: TRBD2; clone_size: -; cdr3_nt: TGTGCCAGCACCAAAGGACTAGCGGACTCCTACGAGCAGTACTTC; cdr3_aa: CASTKGLADSYEQYF
j_call: TRBJ1-3; v_call: TRBV7-2; d_call: -; clone_size: few; cdr3_nt: TGTGCCAGCAGCCCAGTGGGTCCAGGAAACACCATATATTTT; cdr3_aa: CASSPVGPGNTIYF
j_call: TRBJ2-7; v_call: TRBV4-3; d_call: -; clone_size: -; cdr3_nt: TGCGCCAGCAGCCACGCCCGAGGGGGGGATAGCTACGAGCAGTACTTC; cdr3_aa: CASSHARGGDSYEQYF
j_call: TRBJ1-1; v_call: TRBV12-1; d_call: -; clone_size: -; cdr3_nt: TGTGCCAGCAGCATACCATTAGTTAATGAAGCTTTCTTT; cdr3_aa: CASSIPLVNEAFF
j_call: TRBJ2-5; v_call: TRBV20-1; d_call: TRBD2; clone_size: few; cdr3_nt: TGCAGTGCTGGGGGACTAGCGGGGATCGAGACCCAGTACTTC; cdr3_aa: CSAGGLAGIETQYF
j_call: TRBJ1-1; v_call: TRBV20-1; d_call: TRBD1; clone_size: many; cdr3_nt: TGCAGTGCTAGGCCCCGGACAGGGCCGAACACTGAAGCTTTCTTT; cdr3_aa: CSARPRTGPNTEAFF
j_call: TRBJ2-3; v_call: TRBV15; d_call: TRBD2; clone_size: -; cdr3_nt: TGTGCCACCAGCAGAGGAGGACTAGGGACAGATACGCAGTATTTT; cdr3_aa: CATSRGGLGTDTQYF
j_call: TRBJ1-5; v_call: TRBV4-1; d_call: -; clone_size: few; cdr3_nt: TGCGCCAGCAGCCAAGTGAAGGGGGAGGATCAGCCCCAGCATTTT; cdr3_aa: CASSQVKGEDQPQHF
j_call: TRBJ1-2; v_call: TRBV28; d_call: -; clone_size: few; cdr3_nt: TGTGCCAGCAGCCTCGTTGGACAGTTCTATGGCTACACCTTC; cdr3_aa: CASSLVGQFYGYTF
j_call: TRBJ1-1; v_call: TRBV9; d_call: -; clone_size: few; cdr3_nt: TGTGCCAGCAGCGTAGACAGGGTGAACACTGAAGCTTTCTTT; cdr3_aa: CASSVDRVNTEAFF
j_call: TRBJ2-5; v_call: TRBV20-1; d_call: TRBD2; clone_size: -; cdr3_nt: TGCAGTGCTGAGAATAGCGGGAGCCAAGAGACCCAGTACTTC; cdr3_aa: CSAENSGSQETQYF
j_call: TRBJ2-5; v_call: TRBV11-2; d_call: -; clone_size: -; cdr3_nt: TGTGCCAGCAGCTTGACCTTTAGGGGGGAGACCCAGTACTTC; cdr3_aa: CASSLTFRGETQYF
j_call: TRBJ2-2; v_call: TRBV5-1; d_call: TRBD1; clone_size: -; cdr3_nt: TGCGCCAGTACCCCGGGACAGGGGGCCGCCGGGGAGCTGTTTTTT; cdr3_aa: CASTPGQGAAGELFF
j_call: TRBJ1-2; v_call: TRBV5-6; d_call: -; clone_size: few; cdr3_nt: TGTGCCAGCATCCTGCGACAGAGCTATGGCTACACCTTC; cdr3_aa: CASILRQSYGYTF
j_call: TRBJ1-5; v_call: TRBV15; d_call: -; clone_size: -; cdr3_nt: TGTGCCACCAGCAGAGGAGGCGTTAGTAGGGACCTCAATCAGCCCCAGCATTTT; cdr3_aa: CATSRGGVSRDLNQPQHF
j_call: TRBJ2-5; v_call: TRBV10-3; d_call: -; clone_size: -; cdr3_nt: TGTGCCATCAAGTTGGAGGGCGAAGAGACCCAGTACTTC; cdr3_aa: CAIKLEGEETQYF
j_call: TRBJ1-4; v_call: TRBV30; d_call: -; clone_size: -; cdr3_nt: TGTGCCTGGAGTGAGGAGGCAACTAATGAAAAACTGTTTTTT; cdr3_aa: CAWSEEATNEKLFF
j_call: TRBJ1-5; v_call: TRBV20-1; d_call: -; clone_size: -; cdr3_nt: TGCAGTGCTAGAGACCGCCGGGGGGGCTGGATCAATCAGCCCCAGCATTTT; cdr3_aa: CSARDRRGGWINQPQHF
j_call: TRBJ2-1; v_call: TRBV7-9; d_call: TRBD2; clone_size: few; cdr3_nt: TGTGCCAGCAGCTTGGCGGGACTAGCGGGGCACAATGAGCAGTTCTTC; cdr3_aa: CASSLAGLAGHNEQFF
j_call: TRBJ1-5; v_call: TRBV20-1; d_call: -; clone_size: few; cdr3_nt: TGCAGTGCTAGGGGCAGGATCAATCAGCCCCAGCATTTT; cdr3_aa: CSARGRINQPQHF
j_call: TRBJ1-5; v_call: TRBV4-3; d_call: -; clone_size: -; cdr3_nt: TGCGCCAGCAGCCAGGAGACAGCCCCCAATCAGCCCCAGCATTTT; cdr3_aa: CASSQETAPNQPQHF
j_call: TRBJ1-5; v_call: TRBV6-2/TRBV6-3; d_call: -; clone_size: -; cdr3_nt: TGTGCCAGCAGACTTGCCAACTTGGTTGATCAGCCCCAGCATTTT; cdr3_aa: CASRLANLVDQPQHF
j_call: TRBJ1-2; v_call: TRBV7-9; d_call: -; clone_size: few; cdr3_nt: TGTGCCAGCAGCCGGAACAGGGGCTACACCTTC; cdr3_aa: CASSRNRGYTF
j_call: TRBJ1-1; v_call: TRBV4-1; d_call: -; clone_size: few; cdr3_nt: TGCGCCAGCAGCCAAGGACCCACTGAAGCTTTCTTT; cdr3_aa: CASSQGPTEAFF
j_call: TRBJ2-3; v_call: TRBV9; d_call: -; clone_size: -; cdr3_nt: TGTGCCAGCAGCGTAGGAGGCCGGGATACGCAGTATTTT; cdr3_aa: CASSVGGRDTQYF
j_call: TRBJ2-1; v_call: TRBV11-3; d_call: -; clone_size: -; cdr3_nt: TGTGCCAGCAAGCAAAGCGGAACCACGACGCACAATGAGCAGTTCTTC; cdr3_aa: CASKQSGTTTHNEQFF
j_call: TRBJ1-2; v_call: TRBV28; d_call: -; clone_size: many; cdr3_nt: TGTGCCAGCAGTTTGGAAGGCGGGGGCTATGGCTACACCTTC; cdr3_aa: CASSLEGGGYGYTF
j_call: TRBJ2-2; v_call: TRBV6-5; d_call: TRBD1; clone_size: few; cdr3_nt: TGTGCCAGCACCCAGGGGGCCGGGGAGCTGTTTTTT; cdr3_aa: CASTQGAGELFF
j_call: TRBJ2-1; v_call: TRBV9; d_call: -; clone_size: -; cdr3_nt: TGTGCCAGCAGCGTAGGGCGGGCCGGCGGTGAGCAGTTCTTC; cdr3_aa: CASSVGRAGGEQFF
j_call: TRBJ2-2; v_call: TRBV7-9; d_call: TRBD1; clone_size: -; cdr3_nt: TGTGCCAGCGGCGGGACAGGGGGCACCGGGGAGCTGTTTTTT; cdr3_aa: CASGGTGGTGELFF
j_call: TRBJ2-5; v_call: TRBV6-2/TRBV6-3; d_call: -; clone_size: -; cdr3_nt: TGTGCCAGCAGAGAGACCCAGTACTTC; cdr3_aa: CASRETQYF
j_call: TRBJ2-7; v_call: TRBV4-2; d_call: -; clone_size: many; cdr3_nt: TGTGCCAGCAGCCAAGAAGGTTGGGGGCAGAGCTCCTACGAGCAGTACTTC; cdr3_aa: CASSQEGWGQSSYEQYF
j_call: TRBJ1-4; v_call: TRBV29-1; d_call: -; clone_size: many; cdr3_nt: TGCAGCGTTGCCGAGGACAGCTCAAAACTGTTTTTT; cdr3_aa: CSVAEDSSKLFF
j_call: TRBJ1-1; v_call: TRBV6-2/TRBV6-3; d_call: TRBD1; clone_size: few; cdr3_nt: TGTGCCAGCGAGGGACAGCCCTACACTGAAGCTTTCTTT; cdr3_aa: CASEGQPYTEAFF
j_call: TRBJ2-6; v_call: TRBV3-1; d_call: -; clone_size: -; cdr3_nt: TGTGCCAGCAGCCAAGATCGAGCACTTCTTGAAGCTGGGGCCAACGTCCTGACTTTC; cdr3_aa: CASSQDRALLEAGANVLTF
j_call: TRBJ2-1; v_call: TRBV18; d_call: TRBD1; clone_size: few; cdr3_nt: TGTGCCAGCTCACCACCGAGGGGGCCATCCTACAATGAGCAGTTCTTC; cdr3_aa: CASSPPRGPSYNEQFF
j_call: TRBJ2-1; v_call: TRBV7-2; d_call: TRBD2; clone_size: many; cdr3_nt: TGTGCCAGCAAACGGGGGGGGCTGAATGAGCAGTTCTTC; cdr3_aa: CASKRGGLNEQFF
j_call: TRBJ2-2; v_call: TRBV20-1; d_call: -; clone_size: few; cdr3_nt: TGCAGTGCTAGCGATTCTTCGAACACCGGGGAGCTGTTTTTT; cdr3_aa: CSASDSSNTGELFF
j_call: TRBJ2-3; v_call: TRBV20-1; d_call: -; clone_size: few; cdr3_nt: TGCAGTGCTAGTGGGGGGCCCACAGATACGCAGTATTTT; cdr3_aa: CSASGGPTDTQYF
j_call: TRBJ2-2; v_call: TRBV9; d_call: -; clone_size: once; cdr3_nt: TGTGCCAGCAGTTTGGGGATGGCCGGGGAGCTGTTTTTT; cdr3_aa: CASSLGMAGELFF
j_call: TRBJ1-1; v_call: TRBV9; d_call: -; clone_size: -; cdr3_nt: TGTGCCAGCAGCGCAATGACCCCTGAAGCTTTCTTT; cdr3_aa: CASSAMTPEAFF
j_call: TRBJ2-7; v_call: TRBV25-1; d_call: TRBD1; clone_size: few; cdr3_nt: TGTGCCAGCGCGCCGTGGGGACAGGAATATTACGAGCAGTACTTC; cdr3_aa: CASAPWGQEYYEQYF
j_call: TRBJ1-1; v_call: TRBV9; d_call: -; clone_size: -; cdr3_nt: TGTGCCAGCAGCGTAGAGGGGGGGCAGCCGACTGAAGCTTTCTTT; cdr3_aa: CASSVEGGQPTEAFF
j_call: TRBJ2-7; v_call: TRBV29-1; d_call: TRBD2; clone_size: -; cdr3_nt: TGCAGCGCCCTTCTCAGGACTAGCTACGAGCAGTACTTC; cdr3_aa: CSALLRTSYEQYF
j_call: TRBJ2-2; v_call: TRBV30; d_call: -; clone_size: few; cdr3_nt: TGTGCCTGGAGAGGGGGGACCGGGGAGCTGTTTTTT; cdr3_aa: CAWRGGTGELFF